One sample yielded the 27 T cell receptor beta chains listed below, sequenced in a study of blood T cell repertoires in COVID-19. TCRdb's table, derived via immunoSEQ multiplex PCR, lists solely in-frame clones and lacks some. There are about 220,000 clones in the sample; 70% to 85% occur only once, and 9.7% lies in the top ten. Sequenced input: peripheral blood. All receptors come from a man between 50 and 59 years old with active or convalescent COVID-19.

The chain couples TRBV28 to TRBJ1-1; 8 nucleotides line up with TRBD1. The germline V gene encodes CDR1 MDHEN and CDR2 SYDVKM. The CDR3 runs 14 residues. Germline trimming cut 4 bases from V and 0 bases from J; bases unmatched to any gene: 1. The CDR3 region is CASSWTGMNTEAFF. CDR3 in DNA: TGTGCCAGCAGTTGGACAGGGATGAACACTGAAGCTTTCTTT.

A few counts support this clone. The chain is built from TRBV18 and TRBJ2-5, with 7 bases lining up with TRBD1. The germline gives CDR1 KGHSH, CDR2 LQKENI. CDR3 length: 13 amino acids. V lost 5 bases and J lost 5; bases outside the gene matches: 5. The CDR3 reads CASSTGQEETQYF. CDR3 bases: TGTGCCAGCTCAACTGGACAGGAGGAGACCCAGTACTTC.

This chain uses TRBV19 with TRBJ2-5; 7 positions agree with TRBD1. The length of the CDR3 is 14 residues. Per the germline V gene, CDR1 is LNHDA and CDR2 is SQIVND (reference sequence). With V trimmed by 2 bases and J by 2 bases, 2 bases remained unmatched. CDR3 nucleotide sequence: TGTGCCAGTAGTATACTGGGACAGCAAGAGACCCAGTACTTC. It specifies CASSILGQQETQYF.

The rearrangement joins TRBV7-9 to TRBJ2-7; TRBD1 aligns across 12 bases. Per germline, CDR1 SEHNR and CDR2 FQNEAQ (reference sequence). CDR3 length equals 13 residues. CDR3 sequence reads: CASSTYGTGGDSV. The CDR3 coding sequence is TGTGCCAGCAGCACATACGGGACAGGGGGCGACAGCGTC.

The chain has TRBV11-2 and TRBJ2-1; D is unresolved. CDR1 is SGHAT, CDR2 FQNNGV, per germline. The V and J ends lost 0 bases and 6 bases respectively, with 18 bases between them. This CDR3 has 17 amino acids. The CDR3 region has the DNA TGTGCCAGCAGCTTAGATCTCTGGCCTACAGTCGGCAATGAGCAGTTCTTC. It is translated as CASSLDLWPTVGNEQFF.

The chain joins TRBV24-1 to TRBJ2-7, with 11 bases matching TRBD1. From germline, CDR1 is KGHDR and CDR2 SFDVKD. The length of the CDR3 is 14 residues. The J segment lost 5 bases and the V segment lost 5 bases, leaving 4 bases of the junction unmatched. In nucleotides, the CDR3 is TGTGCCACCAGTGGAGGACAGGGGGCCCACGAGCAGTACTTC. Its protein product is CATSGGQGAHEQYF.

The rearrangement uses TRBV7-2 and TRBJ1-1; D is undetermined. This CDR3 region has 13 residues. Germline V lookup: CDR1 SGHTA, CDR2 FQGNSA. Trimming left V 1 base short and J 5 bases short, with 8 bases between. DNA of the CDR3: TGTGCCAGCAGCTTAGGAGCTGGTACTGAAGCTTTCTTT. Encoded protein: CASSLGAGTEAFF.

The J gene is TRBJ1-3, the V gene TRBV18; D is possibly TRBD1 (5 bases). This CDR3 has 14 amino acids. CDR1 and CDR2 (germline): KGHSH, LQKENI. V was cut by 1 base and J by 7 bases, with 11 bases left in between. The CDR3 spells CASSPRTGDNTIYF. The CDR3, as DNA: TGTGCCAGCTCACCACGTACGGGGGATAACACCATATATTTT.

The chain employs TRBV18 and TRBJ2-1, with TRBD2 matching 7 bases. In germline, CDR1 is KGHSH, CDR2 LQKENI. The CDR3 is 18 residues long. Losses at the gene ends were 1 base for V and 1 base for J; bases not matched to a gene: 10. CDR3 coding DNA: TGTGCCAGCTCACCACAGGGATTAGCGGGCGTTTCCTACAATGAGCAGTTCTTC. This encodes CASSPQGLAGVSYNEQFF.

The chain uses TRBV19 and TRBJ1-4; possibly TRBD1 for D (6 bases). Trimming removed 7 bases at V and 5 bases at J, with 8 bases between. The CDR3 runs 12 residues. CDR1 is LNHDA and CDR2 is SQIVND in the germline V gene (reference sequence). The CDR3 coding sequence is TGTGCCAGTAACAGGGTGAATGAAAAACTGTTTTTT. Its translation: CASNRVNEKLFF.

The genes are TRBV11-2 and TRBJ1-1; the D is unclear. The CDR3 covers 13 residues. Trimming left V 8 bases short and J 1 base short, with 11 bases between. The germline CDR1 and CDR2 sequences are SGHAT and FQNNGV. In DNA, the CDR3 is TGTGCCAGCGCGAGGCGGGAGAACACTGAAGCTTTCTTT. Translation: CASARRENTEAFF.

The chain carries TRBV7-9 and TRBJ2-7; 11 bases are shared with TRBD1. The germline V gene has CDR1 SEHNR and CDR2 FQNEAQ (reference sequence). The CDR3 covers 15 residues. V dropped 5 bases and J dropped 3; count of bases not matched to a gene: 6. CDR3: CASSPGQGVNYEQYF. For the CDR3, the DNA is TGTGCCAGCAGCCCGGGACAGGGGGTTAACTACGAGCAGTACTTC.

The V and J genes are TRBV7-2 and TRBJ1-1, with 7 bases that match TRBD1. The V gene end was trimmed by 2 bases and the J gene end by 0 bases; junction bases not matched to a gene: 9. Germline CDR1 and CDR2: SGHTA and FQGNSA. CDR3 length: 17 amino acids. The CDR3 region has the DNA TGTGCCAGCAGCTTACCCCACACAGGGGTAATGAACACTGAAGCTTTCTTT. Translation: CASSLPHTGVMNTEAFF.

This chain links TRBV6-5 with TRBJ1-6; D possibly corresponds to TRBD1 (6 bases). V gave up 0 bases and J gave up 7 bases, with 10 bases separating them. CDR1 and CDR2 (germline): MNHEY, SVGAGI. This CDR3 is 15 amino acids long. The CDR3, as DNA: TGTGCCAGCAGTTACTCCCTACAGGGCAATTCACCCCTCCACTTT. It translates to CASSYSLQGNSPLHF.

V is TRBV3-1 (or the pseudogene TRBV3-2) and J is TRBJ2-2, with 7 bases matching TRBD2. CDR1 and CDR2 from the germline V gene are LGHDT and YNNKEL (reference sequence). The CDR3 spans 18 residues. V gave up 5 bases and J gave up 3 bases; unmatched junction bases: 15. CDR3 bases: TGTGCCAGCAGCAAACCAGCGGGGTGGGGGTCCGACACCGGGGAGCTGTTTTTT. Amino acid sequence: CASSKPAGWGSDTGELFF.

The rearrangement uses TRBV19 and TRBJ1-5; a possible D gene is TRBD1 (5 bases). Deletions cut 4 bases from V and 2 bases from J, with 12 bases between. The CDR3 is 15 amino acids. Germline CDR1 is LNHDA and CDR2 is SQIVND (reference sequence). Here the CDR3 reads CASSTVQGGNQPQHF. The CDR3 nucleotides read TGTGCCAGTAGTACGGTTCAAGGGGGCAATCAGCCCCAGCATTTT.

The V and J genes are TRBV7-2 and TRBJ2-5, with 10 bases identical to TRBD2. Germline V gene lookup returns CDR1 SGHTA and CDR2 FQGNSA. The CDR3 contains 15 residues. The J segment lost 5 bases and the V segment lost 4 bases, leaving 7 bases of the junction unmatched. The CDR3 coding sequence is TGTGCCAGCAGCTCAGAAGCGGGGGGGCCGGAGACCCAGTACTTC. It encodes CASSSEAGGPETQYF.

V and J are TRBV6-6 and TRBJ1-1; TRBD1 aligns across 7 bases. The CDR3 extends over 14 amino acids. Germline assignment: CDR1 MNHNY and CDR2 SVGAGI (reference sequence). J was trimmed by 5 bases and V by 6 bases; bases with no gene match: 9. The CDR3 spells CASSPGQVGTEAFF. CDR3 nucleotides: TGTGCCAGCAGCCCCGGACAGGTTGGTACTGAAGCTTTCTTT.

CDR3: CASSLPGQGARRSPLHF. CDR3 DNA sequence: TGTGCCAGCAGCTTGCCTGGACAGGGGGCAAGGCGTTCACCCCTCCACTTT. The rearrangement uses TRBV5-6 and TRBJ1-6; 11 bases are shared with TRBD1. The CDR3 length is 17 residues. Germline values: CDR1 SGHDT, CDR2 YYEEEE. V shed 1 base, J shed 9 bases, and the junction held 9 bases outside the gene matches.

This clone came up once. The V and J genes are TRBV7-2 and TRBJ1-5; D gene unclear. V dropped 2 bases and J dropped 6 bases, with 14 bases sitting between them. Germline V gives CDR1 SGHTA, CDR2 FQGNSA. This CDR3 has 15 residues. This CDR3 reads CASSLRVGDRQPQHF. CDR3 nucleotide sequence: TGTGCCAGCAGCTTAAGGGTCGGGGATCGTCAGCCCCAGCATTTT.

With regard to this clone: Germline is not matched at one junction end, which may reflect a read error. This sequence joins TRBV5-1 and TRBJ2-3, with D tentatively TRBD1 (6 bases). CDR3 length: 14 residues. Germline V gene data show CDR1 as SGHRS and CDR2 as YFSETQ. In DNA form, the CDR3 reads TGCGCCAGCAGGTTGGGGGCAAGGACAGATACGCAGTATTTT. Translation gives CASRLGARTDTQYF.

This chain connects TRBV6-4 to TRBJ1-1; D remains unclear. Germline CDR1 MRHNA, CDR2 SNTAGT. This CDR3 is built from 13 residues. Trimming took 8 bases from V and 0 from J, leaving 10 bases between them. CDR3 nucleotides: TGTGCCAGCGCGCGACACATGAACACTGAAGCTTTCTTT. Translation: CASARHMNTEAFF.

V and J are TRBV5-1 and TRBJ1-1; 9 positions agree with TRBD1. The CDR3 covers 14 residues. Germline loops: CDR1 SGHRS, CDR2 YFSETQ. V dropped 0 bases and J dropped 7; count of bases not matched to a gene: 4. CDR3: CASSLADRGREAFF. The CDR3 nucleotides read TGCGCCAGCAGCTTGGCGGACAGGGGACGTGAAGCTTTCTTT. The variable domain in full, completed from reference TRBV5-1 and TRBJ1-1, reads KAGVTQTPRYLIKTRGQQVTLSCSPISGHRSVSWYQQTPGQGLQFLFEYFSETQRNKGNFPGRFSGRQFSNSRSEMNVSTLELGDSALYLCASSLADRGREAFFGQGTRLTVV.

This clone was found many times. The rearrangement links TRBV5-6 to TRBJ2-1, with 9 bases identical to TRBD2. Looked up from germline, CDR1 is SGHDT and CDR2 is YYEEEE. The CDR3 consists of 16 residues. Unmatched junction bases numbered 12, after V lost 4 bases and J lost 7 bases. CDR3 sequence reads: CASSPWGLAGSNEQFF. The CDR3 coding sequence is TGTGCCAGCAGCCCGTGGGGTCTAGCGGGATCGAATGAGCAGTTCTTC.

This clone was counted a few times. The chain carries TRBV28 and TRBJ2-7; 8 bases align to TRBD1. Germline CDR1 and CDR2: MDHEN and SYDVKM. The CDR3 consists of 16 residues. V shed 9 bases, J shed 2 bases, and the junction held 15 bases outside the gene matches. The CDR3 DNA reads TGTGCCAGTACTTCCCGCAGGGGACAGGTAACCTACGAGCAGTACTTC. It yields the protein CASTSRRGQVTYEQYF.

The chain recombines TRBV7-9 with TRBJ2-1, with 10 bases identical to TRBD2. The CDR3 covers 15 residues. Germline V gives CDR1 SEHNR, CDR2 FQNEAQ (reference sequence). Germline trimming cut 8 bases from V and 8 bases from J; bases unmatched to any gene: 12. CDR3 sequence reads: CASLPRAGGSHEQFF. CDR3 in DNA: TGTGCCAGCCTACCTAGAGCGGGAGGGTCCCATGAGCAGTTCTTC.

This clone came up once. The V and J genes are TRBV12-3 or TRBV12-4 and TRBJ2-7; 10 bases are a match to TRBD1. This CDR3 region has 12 residues. The V gene end was trimmed by 4 bases and the J gene end by 6 bases; junction bases not matched to a gene: 0. Written as DNA, the CDR3 is TGTGCCAGCAGTTGGACAGGGGGCGAGCAGTACTTC. Translated, it gives CASSWTGGEQYF.